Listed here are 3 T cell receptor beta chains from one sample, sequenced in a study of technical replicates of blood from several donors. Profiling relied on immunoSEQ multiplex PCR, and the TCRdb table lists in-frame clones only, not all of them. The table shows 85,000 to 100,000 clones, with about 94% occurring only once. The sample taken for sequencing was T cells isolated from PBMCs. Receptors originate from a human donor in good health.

The CDR3 region has the DNA TGCAGCGCCCGGACTGTAAGCTCCTACGAGCAGTACTTC. It is translated as CSARTVSSYEQYF. This chain links TRBV29-1 with TRBJ2-7; D possibly corresponds to TRBD2 (5 bases). The germline V and J ends were trimmed by 7 bases and 0 bases, with 13 bases remaining between them. The CDR3 is 13 amino acids. Germline V gene lookup returns CDR1 SQVTM and CDR2 ANQGSEA.

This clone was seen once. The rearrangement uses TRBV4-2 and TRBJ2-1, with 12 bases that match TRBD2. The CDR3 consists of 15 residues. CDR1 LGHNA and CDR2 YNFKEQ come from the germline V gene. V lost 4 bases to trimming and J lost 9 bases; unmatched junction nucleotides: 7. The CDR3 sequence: CASSPRTSGMIEQFF. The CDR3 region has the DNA TGTGCCAGCAGCCCGCGGACTAGCGGGATGATTGAGCAGTTCTTC.

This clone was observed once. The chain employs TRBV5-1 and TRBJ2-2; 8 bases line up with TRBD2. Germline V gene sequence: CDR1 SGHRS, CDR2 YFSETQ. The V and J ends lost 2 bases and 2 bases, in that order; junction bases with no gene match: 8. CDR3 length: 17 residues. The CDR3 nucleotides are TGCGCCAGCAGCTTTAATCCCAGCGGGGGAAACACCGGGGAGCTGTTTTTT. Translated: CASSFNPSGGNTGELFF.